The 5 T cell receptor beta chains listed next were all sequenced from one sample in a study of neurological immune-mediated disorders. TCRdb passed the 5' RACE reads through MiXCR, listing each CDR3 protein once. Of 35,000 to 45,000 distinct CDR3 sequences listed, about 14% are singletons. Sequenced: PBMCs. Source of these receptors: a woman between 45 and 60 years old with HTLV-1-associated myelopathy (HAM/TSP).

Ten or more counts support this clonotype. The chain is built from TRBV5-6 and TRBJ2-2; D possibly corresponds to TRBD2 (6 bases). Germline CDR1 and CDR2: SGHDT and YYEEEE. V lost 2 bases to trimming and J lost 6 bases, with 14 bases between them. The CDR3 consists of 15 residues. The CDR3 DNA reads TGTGCCAGCAGCTTTGGTAGCGGCCGCGCCGGGGAGCTGTTTTTT. It codes for CASSFGSGRAGELFF.

The rearrangement links TRBV5-1 to TRBJ2-1; D unclear. CDR3 length equals 15 residues. Germline values: CDR1 SGHRS, CDR2 YFSETQ. V was pared by 1 base and J by 0 bases, with 8 bases between. CDR3 sequence reads: CASSLSWSSYNEQFF. The CDR3 DNA reads TGCGCCAGCAGCTTGTCATGGAGCTCCTACAATGAGCAGTTCTTC.

This clonotype showed up many times. V usage is TRBV12-3 or TRBV12-4 and J usage is TRBJ1-1; D not certain. V was shortened by 4 bases and J by 3 bases, with 6 bases between the two germline ends. This CDR3 spans 12 amino acids. CDR3 sequence: CASSSTYTEAFF. For the CDR3, the DNA is TGTGCCAGCAGTTCAACATACACTGAAGCTTTCTTT.

This clonotype was observed at least ten times. The genes are TRBV7-3 and TRBJ2-1, with TRBD2 as a possible D gene (6 bases). Trimming stripped 5 bases from V and 10 bases from J, with 12 bases between. CDR1 SGHTA and CDR2 FQGTGA come from the germline V gene. CDR3 length equals 12 residues. This chain's CDR3 is CASSQSAGEQFF. CDR3 DNA sequence: TGTGCCAGCAGCCAGAGCGCGGGGGAGCAGTTCTTC.

This clonotype was recorded many times. The chain joins TRBV3-1 to TRBJ1-1; D gene ambiguous. There are 14 residues in the CDR3. CDR1 LGHDT and CDR2 YNNKEL come from the germline V gene (reference sequence). Trimming removed 4 bases at V and 4 bases at J, with 13 bases between. CDR3 nucleotide sequence: TGTGCCAGCAGCCTCCGGACCCTTGGCACTGAAGCTTTCTTT. Translating gives CASSLRTLGTEAFF.